These T cell receptor beta chains were read from a single sample in a study of CD8 T cells in Susac syndrome. From the immunoSEQ multiplex PCR reads, TCRdb called clonotypes with MiXCR, one entry per CDR3 protein. The sample holds about 180,000 distinct CDR3 sequences; approximately 96% are singletons and the top ten take 0.15% to 0.2%. Source material: CD8+ T cells from PBMCs. Source of these receptors: a human donor with multiple sclerosis. CDR3s include the opening cysteine and the closing phenylalanine or tryptophan. The order of the fields is V gene, J gene, clone size, D gene, CDR3 DNA, CDR3 protein. D genes are given only for firm matches. Expanded clones are given a class, and other clones once, few, many or no size at all.

V: TRBV24-1
J: TRBJ2-6
size: NA
D: NA
DNA: TGTGCCACCAGTGATCCCATCGCCAACGTCCTGACTTTC
CDR3: CATSDPIANVLTF

V: TRBV5-1
J: TRBJ1-1
size: NA
D: NA
DNA: TGCGCCAGCCACTTTGGTGGTGAAGCTTTCTTT
CDR3: CASHFGGEAFF

V: TRBV9
J: TRBJ2-7
size: NA
D: TRBD1
DNA: TGTGCCAGCAGCGTCGCGGGACAGGGCCCATACGAGCAGTACTTC
CDR3: CASSVAGQGPYEQYF

V: TRBV6-2/TRBV6-3
J: TRBJ2-1
size: NA
D: TRBD2
DNA: TGTGCCAGCAGACAACTACTAGCGGGGCCCTACAATGAGCAGTTCTTC
CDR3: CASRQLLAGPYNEQFF

V: TRBV7-9
J: TRBJ2-4
size: NA
D: TRBD2
DNA: TGTGCCAGCAGCCCGAACACCCTAGCGGGGTCTCCCAAAAACATTCAGTACTTC
CDR3: CASSPNTLAGSPKNIQYF

V: TRBV11-2
J: TRBJ2-1
size: NA
D: NA
DNA: TGTGCCAGCAGCTTTTTCGAGACGGAGGGTTCGTTCTTC
CDR3: CASSFFETEGSFF

V: TRBV27
J: TRBJ2-5
size: NA
D: TRBD1
DNA: TGTGCCAGCAGTTCAGACAGGGTTGTCGGTGAGACCCAGTACTTC
CDR3: CASSSDRVVGETQYF

V: TRBV29-1
J: TRBJ2-4
size: NA
D: NA
DNA: TGCAGCGTTGAAGGGACCAAAAACATTCAGTACTTC
CDR3: CSVEGTKNIQYF

V: TRBV27
J: TRBJ1-2
size: NA
D: NA
DNA: TGTGCCAGCGGACGGCACAGGCTATATGGCTACACCTTC
CDR3: CASGRHRLYGYTF

V: TRBV28
J: TRBJ2-3
size: NA
D: TRBD1
DNA: TGTGCCAGCAGTTTAGTGGGGACAGGGGGCTCAGATACGCAGTATTTT
CDR3: CASSLVGTGGSDTQYF

V: TRBV20-1
J: TRBJ1-6
size: once
D: NA
DNA: TGCAGTGCTAGAGATCTACAGAATAATTCACCCCTCCACTTT
CDR3: CSARDLQNNSPLHF

V: TRBV2
J: TRBJ2-7
size: NA
D: TRBD2
DNA: TGTGCCAGCAAGCTTGGGACTAGCGGGAGCTACGAGCAGTACTTC
CDR3: CASKLGTSGSYEQYF

V: TRBV7-9
J: TRBJ1-5
size: NA
D: NA
DNA: TGTGCCAGCAGCAATTCTGCGGGGGGTAGCAATCAGCCCCAGCATTTT
CDR3: CASSNSAGGSNQPQHF

V: TRBV19
J: TRBJ1-1
size: once
D: NA
DNA: TGTGCCAGTAGTATCGATTTGGAAAACACTGAAGCTTTCTTT
CDR3: CASSIDLENTEAFF

V: TRBV6-5
J: TRBJ2-3
size: NA
D: NA
DNA: TGTGCCAGCATCTCTAGCACAGATACGCAGTATTTT
CDR3: CASISSTDTQYF

V: TRBV27
J: TRBJ2-2
size: NA
D: NA
DNA: TGTGCCAGCAGTTTTGCACCCAGCACCGGGGAGCTGTTTTTT
CDR3: CASSFAPSTGELFF

V: TRBV9
J: TRBJ2-5
size: NA
D: NA
DNA: TGTGCCAGCAGCATGTCCGGGGGGCGCGGTCAAGAGACCCAGTACTTC
CDR3: CASSMSGGRGQETQYF

V: TRBV27
J: TRBJ2-7
size: NA
D: NA
DNA: TGTGCCAGCAGTGCGTCGGGGGGCTCCCTCTACGAGCAGTACTTC
CDR3: CASSASGGSLYEQYF

V: TRBV25-1
J: TRBJ1-1
size: NA
D: NA
DNA: TGTGCCAGCAGTCCCGATGAGGAAGCTTTCTTT
CDR3: CASSPDEEAFF

V: TRBV10-3
J: TRBJ2-3
size: NA
D: NA
DNA: TGTGCCATCAGTGCCGGTGATACGCAGTATTTT
CDR3: CAISAGDTQYF

V: TRBV27
J: TRBJ2-1
size: NA
D: NA
DNA: TGTGCCAGCAGACTCGGGGGCTACAATGAGCAGTTCTTC
CDR3: CASRLGGYNEQFF

V: TRBV3-1
J: TRBJ2-7
size: NA
D: NA
DNA: TGTGCCAGCGAAGGCAGGACCTCCTACGAGCAGTACTTC
CDR3: CASEGRTSYEQYF